The sequence of this T cell receptor (beta chain) was determined in a study of blood T cell repertoires in COVID-19. Study-level background: Both acute and convalescent COVID-19 samples were obtained from the United States, Italy and Spain. In each case, the material was cDNA or gDNA derived from T cells, B-cell-depleted T cells, or PBMCs.

Germline CDR1 MNHEY, CDR2 SVGAGI. The CDR3 has 13 residues. The V gene end was trimmed by 5 bases and the J gene end by 8 bases; junction bases not matched to a gene: 6. In the original analysis: Reference gene primer amplification yielded estimated nucleated cell counts. Clones were read by immunoSEQ multiplex PCR, and TCRdb kept only the in-frame ones, dropping some. V and J calls and clone size are given by that table; D and trimming were obtained from the DNA. This table holds about 83,000 clones, around 90% found once. The specimen sequenced was peripheral blood. This chain joins TRBV6-5 and TRBJ1-2, with 9 bases lining up with TRBD1. The source of this sequence is a woman aged 50 to 65 with active or convalescent COVID-19. CDR3 amino acids: CASSPTGGRGYTF. Written as DNA, the CDR3 is TGTGCCAGCAGTCCGACAGGGGGTCGGGGCTACACCTTC.